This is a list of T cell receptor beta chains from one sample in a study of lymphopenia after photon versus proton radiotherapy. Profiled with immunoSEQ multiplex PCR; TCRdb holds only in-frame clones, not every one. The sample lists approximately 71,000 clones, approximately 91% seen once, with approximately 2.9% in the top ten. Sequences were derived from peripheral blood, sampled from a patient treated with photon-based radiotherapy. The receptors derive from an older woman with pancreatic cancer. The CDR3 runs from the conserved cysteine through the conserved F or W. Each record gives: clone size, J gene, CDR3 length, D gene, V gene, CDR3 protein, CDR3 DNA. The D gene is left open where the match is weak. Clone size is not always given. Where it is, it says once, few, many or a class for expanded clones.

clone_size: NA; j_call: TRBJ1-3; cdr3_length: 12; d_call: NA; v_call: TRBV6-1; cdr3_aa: CASSSEGNTIYF; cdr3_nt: TGTGCCAGCAGCTCCGAGGGAAACACCATATATTTT
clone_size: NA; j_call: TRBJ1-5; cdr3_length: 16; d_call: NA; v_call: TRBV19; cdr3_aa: CASSASGRRSNQPQHF; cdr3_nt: TGTGCCAGTAGTGCCTCCGGGAGGAGGAGCAATCAGCCCCAGCATTTT
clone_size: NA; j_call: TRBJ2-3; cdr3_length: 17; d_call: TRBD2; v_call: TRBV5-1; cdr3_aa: CASSLDTSGRPPDTQYF; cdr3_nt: TGCGCCAGCAGCTTGGACACTAGCGGGAGGCCCCCAGATACGCAGTATTTT
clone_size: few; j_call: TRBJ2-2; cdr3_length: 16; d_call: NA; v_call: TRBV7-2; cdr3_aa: CASSSRASSITGELFF; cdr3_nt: TGTGCCAGCAGCTCACGGGCTTCTTCGATAACCGGGGAGCTGTTTTTT
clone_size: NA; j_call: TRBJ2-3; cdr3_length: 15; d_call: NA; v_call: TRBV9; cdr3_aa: CASSPQFGRTDTQYF; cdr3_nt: TGTGCCAGCAGCCCGCAATTTGGACGGACAGATACGCAGTATTTT
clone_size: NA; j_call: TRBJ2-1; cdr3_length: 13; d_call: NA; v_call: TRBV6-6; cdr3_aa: CASSTTSNNEQFF; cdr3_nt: TGTGCCAGCAGTACAACCTCCAACAATGAGCAGTTCTTC
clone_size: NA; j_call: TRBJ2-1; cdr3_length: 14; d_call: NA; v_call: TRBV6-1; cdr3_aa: CASSELSRTGEQFF; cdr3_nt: TGTGCCAGCAGTGAATTGAGCAGGACGGGGGAGCAGTTCTTC
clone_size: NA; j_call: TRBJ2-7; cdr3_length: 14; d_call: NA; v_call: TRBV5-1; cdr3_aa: CASSSGSSREEQYF; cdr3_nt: TGCGCCAGCAGCTCGGGCAGCTCCAGGGAGGAGCAGTACTTC
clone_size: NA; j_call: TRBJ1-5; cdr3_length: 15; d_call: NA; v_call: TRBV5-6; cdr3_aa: CASSLRQGGNQPQHF; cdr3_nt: TGTGCCAGCAGCTTAAGGCAGGGCGGCAATCAGCCCCAGCATTTT
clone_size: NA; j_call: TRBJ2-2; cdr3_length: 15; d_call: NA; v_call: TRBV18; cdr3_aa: CASSQQESYTGELFF; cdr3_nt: TGTGCCAGCTCACAACAGGAGAGTTACACCGGGGAGCTGTTTTTT
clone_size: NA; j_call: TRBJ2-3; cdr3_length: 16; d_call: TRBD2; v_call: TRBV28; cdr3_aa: CASSSGQGGGTDTQYF; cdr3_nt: TGTGCCAGCAGTTCCGGACAAGGCGGGGGGACAGATACGCAGTATTTT
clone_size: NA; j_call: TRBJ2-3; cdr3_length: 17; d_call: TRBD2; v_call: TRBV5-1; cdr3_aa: CASSFNTVVGGGDTQYF; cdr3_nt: TGCGCCAGCAGTTTCAATACCGTGGTCGGGGGGGGAGATACGCAGTATTTT
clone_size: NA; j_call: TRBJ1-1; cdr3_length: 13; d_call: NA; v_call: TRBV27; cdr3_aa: CASSSPLDTEAFF; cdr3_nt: TGTGCCAGCAGTAGCCCTCTGGACACTGAAGCTTTCTTT
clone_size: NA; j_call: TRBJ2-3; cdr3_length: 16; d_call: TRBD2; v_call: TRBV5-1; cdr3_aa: CASSPLAGKTQHTQYF; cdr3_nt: TGCGCCAGCAGCCCATTAGCGGGAAAGACCCAGCATACGCAGTATTTT
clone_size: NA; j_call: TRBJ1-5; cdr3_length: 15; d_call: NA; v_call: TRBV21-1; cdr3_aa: CASSGFTGARQPQHF; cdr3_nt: TGTGCCAGCAGCGGGTTTACGGGGGCGAGGCAGCCCCAGCATTTT
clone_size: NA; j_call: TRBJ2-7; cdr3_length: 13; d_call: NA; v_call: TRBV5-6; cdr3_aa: CASTRDSDYEQYF; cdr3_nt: TGTGCCAGCACCCGGGACTCTGACTACGAGCAGTACTTC
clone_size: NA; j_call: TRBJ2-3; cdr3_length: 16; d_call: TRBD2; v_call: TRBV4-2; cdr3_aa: CASSLPSGSSGDTQYF; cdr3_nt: TGTGCCAGCAGCCTCCCTAGCGGGAGTTCGGGAGATACGCAGTATTTT
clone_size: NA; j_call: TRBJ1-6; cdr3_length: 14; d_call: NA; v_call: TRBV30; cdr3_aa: CAWSVNTIRSPLHF; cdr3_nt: TGTGCCTGGAGTGTAAATACTATCCGGTCACCCCTCCACTTT
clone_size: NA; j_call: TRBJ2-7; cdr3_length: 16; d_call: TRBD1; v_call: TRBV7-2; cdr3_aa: CASSLSPGTGVHEQYF; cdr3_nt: TGTGCCAGCAGCCTTTCCCCAGGGACAGGGGTCCACGAGCAGTACTTC
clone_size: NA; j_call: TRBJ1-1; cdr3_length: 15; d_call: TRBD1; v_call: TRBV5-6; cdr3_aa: CASSWGQGINTEAFF; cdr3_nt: TGTGCCAGCAGCTGGGGACAGGGAATAAACACTGAAGCTTTCTTT
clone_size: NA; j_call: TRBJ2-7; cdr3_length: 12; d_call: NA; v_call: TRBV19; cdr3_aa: CASSIGPGEQYF; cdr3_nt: TGTGCCAGTAGTATCGGTCCGGGTGAGCAGTACTTC
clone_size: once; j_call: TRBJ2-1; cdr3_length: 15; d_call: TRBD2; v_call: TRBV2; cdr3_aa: CASSESSGRFYEQFF; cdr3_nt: TGTGCCAGCAGTGAATCTAGCGGGAGGTTCTATGAGCAGTTCTTC
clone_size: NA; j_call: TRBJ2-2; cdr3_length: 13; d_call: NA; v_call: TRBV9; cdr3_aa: CASRGGQTGELFF; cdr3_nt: TGTGCCAGCAGAGGAGGACAGACCGGGGAGCTGTTTTTT
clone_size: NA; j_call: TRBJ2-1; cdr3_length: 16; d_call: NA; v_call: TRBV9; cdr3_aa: CASSVGAGLLRGEQFF; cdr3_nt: TGTGCCAGCAGCGTAGGAGCGGGCCTCCTACGCGGTGAGCAGTTCTTC
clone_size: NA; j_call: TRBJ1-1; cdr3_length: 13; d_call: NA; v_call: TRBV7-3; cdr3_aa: CASSSSRQAEAFF; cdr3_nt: TGTGCCAGCAGCTCCTCTCGACAGGCGGAAGCTTTCTTT
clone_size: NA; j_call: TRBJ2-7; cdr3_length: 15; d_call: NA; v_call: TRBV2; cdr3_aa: CASRGGPTLTDEQYF; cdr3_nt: TGTGCCAGCAGGGGAGGACCAACGTTAACGGACGAGCAGTACTTC
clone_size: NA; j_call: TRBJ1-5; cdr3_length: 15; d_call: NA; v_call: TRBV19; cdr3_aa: CASRRGEQGNQPQHF; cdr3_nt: TGTGCCAGTAGGAGGGGGGAACAGGGCAATCAGCCCCAGCATTTT
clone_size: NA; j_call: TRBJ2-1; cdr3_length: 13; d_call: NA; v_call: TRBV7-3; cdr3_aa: CASSSRPGNEQFF; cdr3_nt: TGTGCCAGCAGCTCCAGACCAGGCAATGAGCAGTTCTTC
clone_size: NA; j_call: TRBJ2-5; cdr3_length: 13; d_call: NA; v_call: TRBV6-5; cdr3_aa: CASSLTGLETQYF; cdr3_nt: TGTGCCAGCAGTTTGACTGGGTTGGAGACCCAGTACTTC
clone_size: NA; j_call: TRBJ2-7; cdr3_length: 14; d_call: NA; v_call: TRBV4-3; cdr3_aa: CASSQKVGSYEQYF; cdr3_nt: TGCGCCAGCAGCCAAAAGGTTGGGTCCTACGAGCAGTACTTC
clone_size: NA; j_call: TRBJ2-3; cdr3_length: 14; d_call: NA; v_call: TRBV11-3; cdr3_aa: CASSSAGLTDTQYF; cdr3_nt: TGTGCCAGCAGTTCCGCAGGGCTTACAGATACGCAGTATTTT
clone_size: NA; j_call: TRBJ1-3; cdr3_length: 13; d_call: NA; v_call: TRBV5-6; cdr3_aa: CASSLEPRTNIYF; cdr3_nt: TGTGCCAGCAGCTTGGAACCGAGAACGAACATATATTTT
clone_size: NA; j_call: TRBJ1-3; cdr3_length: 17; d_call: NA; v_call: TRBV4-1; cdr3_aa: CASSQEMGGRSLNTIYF; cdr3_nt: TGCGCCAGCAGCCAAGAAATGGGGGGCAGGAGCTTAAACACCATATATTTT
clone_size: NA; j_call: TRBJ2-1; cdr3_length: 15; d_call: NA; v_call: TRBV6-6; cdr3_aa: CASSPAQGPTDEQFF; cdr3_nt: TGTGCCAGCAGTCCCGCACAGGGCCCTACGGATGAGCAGTTCTTC
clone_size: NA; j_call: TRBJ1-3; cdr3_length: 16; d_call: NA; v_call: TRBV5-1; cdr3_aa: CASSLAGGPSGNTIYF; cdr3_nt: TGCGCCAGCAGCTTGGCCGGGGGGCCCTCTGGAAACACCATATATTTT
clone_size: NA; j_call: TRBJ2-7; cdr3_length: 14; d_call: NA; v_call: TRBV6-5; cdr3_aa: CASSRDKAPYEQYF; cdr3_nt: TGTGCCAGCAGTCGGGACAAGGCCCCCTACGAGCAGTACTTC
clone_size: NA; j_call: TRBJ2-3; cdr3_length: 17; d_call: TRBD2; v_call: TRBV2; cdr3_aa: CASRPGLATPSTDTQYF; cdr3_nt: TGTGCCAGCAGACCGGGACTAGCGACCCCTAGCACAGATACGCAGTATTTT
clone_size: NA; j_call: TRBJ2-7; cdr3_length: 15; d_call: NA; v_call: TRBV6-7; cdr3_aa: CASSQVLDSSYEQYF; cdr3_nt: TGTGCCAGCAGTCAAGTTCTGGACAGCTCCTACGAGCAGTACTTC
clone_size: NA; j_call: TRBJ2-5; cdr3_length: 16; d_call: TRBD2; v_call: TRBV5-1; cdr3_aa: CASSFNSGLIQETQYF; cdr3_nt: TGCGCCAGCAGCTTTAATAGCGGGCTCATTCAAGAGACCCAGTACTTC
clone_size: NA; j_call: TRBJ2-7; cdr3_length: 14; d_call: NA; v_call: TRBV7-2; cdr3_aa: CASSLARLPYEQYF; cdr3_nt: TGTGCCAGCAGCTTAGCTAGACTGCCCTACGAGCAGTACTTC
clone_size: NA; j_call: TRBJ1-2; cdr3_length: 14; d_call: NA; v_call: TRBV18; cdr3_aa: CASSPREGDYGYTF; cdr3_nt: TGTGCCAGCTCACCACGGGAGGGGGACTATGGCTACACCTTC
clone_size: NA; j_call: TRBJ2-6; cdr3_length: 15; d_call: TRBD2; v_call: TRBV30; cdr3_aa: CAWRLRGAGANVLTF; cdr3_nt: TGTGCCTGGAGACTCCGGGGGGCTGGGGCCAACGTCCTGACTTTC
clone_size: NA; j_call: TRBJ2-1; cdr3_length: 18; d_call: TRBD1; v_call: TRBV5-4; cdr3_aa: CASSGGQGMGGSSREQFF; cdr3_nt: TGTGCCAGCAGCGGGGGACAGGGGATGGGTGGGTCCAGTAGGGAGCAGTTCTTC
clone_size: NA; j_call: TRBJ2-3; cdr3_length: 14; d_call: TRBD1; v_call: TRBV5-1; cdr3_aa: CASSLEGGADTQYF; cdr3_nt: TGCGCCAGCAGCTTGGAAGGGGGCGCAGATACGCAGTATTTT
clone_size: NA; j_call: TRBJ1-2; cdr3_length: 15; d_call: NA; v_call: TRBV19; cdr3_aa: CASSIQWRGDGGYTF; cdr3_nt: TGTGCCAGTAGTATCCAGTGGCGGGGGGACGGTGGCTACACCTTC
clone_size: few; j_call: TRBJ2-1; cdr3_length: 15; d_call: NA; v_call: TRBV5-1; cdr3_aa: CASSRIGSERNEQFF; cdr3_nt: TGCGCCAGCAGCCGGATAGGGAGCGAACGGAATGAGCAGTTCTTC
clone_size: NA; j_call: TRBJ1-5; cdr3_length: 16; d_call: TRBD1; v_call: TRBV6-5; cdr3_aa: CASSYSGTGHNQPQHF; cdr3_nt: TGTGCCAGCAGTTACTCAGGGACAGGGCACAATCAGCCCCAGCATTTT
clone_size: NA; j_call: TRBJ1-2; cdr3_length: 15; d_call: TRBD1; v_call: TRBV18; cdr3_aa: CASSPRAGGIGGYTF; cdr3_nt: TGTGCCAGCTCACCACGGGCAGGGGGAATTGGTGGCTACACCTTC
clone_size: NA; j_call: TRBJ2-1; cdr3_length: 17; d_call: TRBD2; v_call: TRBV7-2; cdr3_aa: CASRDGTSGNFYNEQFF; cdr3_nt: TGTGCCAGCAGGGACGGGACTAGCGGGAATTTTTACAATGAGCAGTTCTTC
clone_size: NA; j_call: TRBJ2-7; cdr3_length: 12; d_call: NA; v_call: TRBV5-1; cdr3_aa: CASSFDRNEQYF; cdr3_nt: TGCGCCAGCAGCTTCGACAGGAACGAGCAGTACTTC
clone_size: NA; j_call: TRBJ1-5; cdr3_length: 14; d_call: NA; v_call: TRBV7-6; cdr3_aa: CASPSIYSNQPQHF; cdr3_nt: TGTGCCAGCCCCAGTATTTATAGCAATCAGCCCCAGCATTTT
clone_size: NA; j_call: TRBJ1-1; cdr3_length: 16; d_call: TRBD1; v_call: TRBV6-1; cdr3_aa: CASSEMWGQGALEAFF; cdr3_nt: TGTGCCAGCAGTGAAATGTGGGGACAGGGGGCCCTTGAAGCTTTCTTT
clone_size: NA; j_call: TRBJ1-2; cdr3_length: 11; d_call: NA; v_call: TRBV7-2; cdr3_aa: CASTAYYGYTF; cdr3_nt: TGTGCCAGCACCGCATACTATGGCTACACCTTC
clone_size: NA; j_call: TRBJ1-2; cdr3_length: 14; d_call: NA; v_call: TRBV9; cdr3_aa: CASSRGGTNYGYTF; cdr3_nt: TGTGCCAGCAGCAGAGGGGGGACAAACTATGGCTACACCTTC
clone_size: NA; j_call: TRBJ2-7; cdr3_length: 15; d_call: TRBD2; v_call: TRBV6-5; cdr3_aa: CASSLGLAGPLEQYF; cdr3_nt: TGTGCCAGCAGCCTAGGACTAGCGGGACCTCTGGAGCAGTACTTC